This T cell receptor (beta chain) appears in the sequencing data of a study of regulatory T cells in long-lasting Graves disease. Arm-PCR of CDR3 regions and iRepertoire HTBI primers were the basis on which TCR beta libraries were built. TCRdb re-called the multiplex PCR reads through MiXCR, storing one row per CDR3 protein. This table holds around 460,000 distinct CDR3 sequences, approximately 23% found once. Whole-study findings and limits: More public clonotypes were shared by persistent patients (approximately 3,000) than by new patients (about 970). Newly diagnosed Graves' patients exceeded persistent ones in TCR diversity.

This clonotype was seen just once. What it recognizes is unknown. Time point here: persistent/refractory GD, antithyroid drugs over 5 years with positive TRAb. PBMC RNA was the source of the TCR library. Graves' disease was diagnosed by American Thyroid Association guidelines. The sample consisted of peripheral blood mononuclear cells (PBMCs), taken when the disease was refractory, from a patient treated with antithyroid drugs. The clonotype originates from a female donor with Graves disease.

CDR3 in DNA: TGTGCCAGCAGTCCCCCGAGTTCAAATTCACCCCTCCACTTT. Amino acid sequence: CASSPPSSNSPLHF. The rearrangement joins TRBV6-1 to TRBJ1-6; no clear D gene. CDR3 size: 14 residues. Germline V CDR1 and CDR2: MNHNS, SASEGT. V gave up 5 bases and J gave up 7 bases, with 12 bases separating them.